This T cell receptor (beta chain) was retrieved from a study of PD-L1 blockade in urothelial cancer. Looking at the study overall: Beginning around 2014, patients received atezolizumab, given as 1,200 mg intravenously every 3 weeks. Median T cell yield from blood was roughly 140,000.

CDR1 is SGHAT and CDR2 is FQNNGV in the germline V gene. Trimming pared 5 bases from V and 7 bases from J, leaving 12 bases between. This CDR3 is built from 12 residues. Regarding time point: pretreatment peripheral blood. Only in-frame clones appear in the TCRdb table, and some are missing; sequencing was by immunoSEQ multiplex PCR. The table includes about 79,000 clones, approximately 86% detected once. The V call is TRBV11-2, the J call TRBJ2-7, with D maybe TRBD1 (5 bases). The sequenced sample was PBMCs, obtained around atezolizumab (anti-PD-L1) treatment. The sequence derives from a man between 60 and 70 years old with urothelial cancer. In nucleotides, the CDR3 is TGTGCCAGCAGCCCCTATGCAGGGGAGCAGTACTTC. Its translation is CASSPYAGEQYF.